This TCR beta chain was profiled in a study of quantifying T cell responses using KT2 cells. Study information: Reverse transcription used primers in the TCR alpha and beta constant regions.

This clonotype was picked up a small number of times. The CDR3 has 14 amino acids. Trimming at V came to 4 bases and at J to 5 bases, leaving 3 bases not matched to a gene. Per germline, CDR1 SGHRS and CDR2 YFSETQ. Fixed numbers of PBMC received varying amounts of KT2 cells. An oligo carrying a UMI was ligated to the cDNA 3' end. The first PCR ran roughly 4 cycles with an equimolar RC1.1 and RC1.2 beta primer mix. TCRdb recomputed calls from the UMI-ligation and nested PCR reads with MiXCR, one row per CDR3 protein. The table shows 31,000 or so distinct CDR3 sequences, with approximately 10% occurring only once.

The rearrangement links TRBV5-1 to TRBJ1-5, with 10 bases matching TRBD1. The TCR was taken from a human donor. The sequencing input was PBMCs spiked with cells of the T cell clone KT2. The CDR3 DNA reads as TGCGCCAGCAGCACCGGACAGGGGGATCAGCCCCAGCATTTT. Translated, it gives CASSTGQGDQPQHF.